This is a list of T cell receptor beta chains from one sample in a study of cytomegalovirus exposure and HLA in healthy donors. Profiled with immunoSEQ multiplex PCR; TCRdb holds only in-frame clones, not every one. This table has about 210,000 clones, around 80% appearing once. The sample taken for sequencing was PBMCs. These receptors originate from a boy aged 5-17 years in good health and CMV-seronegative. The CDR3 runs from the conserved cysteine through the conserved F or W. D genes are given only for firm matches. A row's size may be missing; if present it is once, few, many or a size class.

j_call: TRBJ2-1
v_call: TRBV15
d_call: -
clone_size: -
cdr3_nt: TGTGCCACCAGCCGTTCGGGAGAAGCCTACAATGAGCAGTTCTTC
cdr3_aa: CATSRSGEAYNEQFF

j_call: TRBJ2-4
v_call: TRBV29-1
d_call: -
clone_size: -
cdr3_nt: TGCAGCGTCCGGCCCCCGCCAGGATCAGCCAAAAACATTCAGTACTTC
cdr3_aa: CSVRPPPGSAKNIQYF

j_call: TRBJ1-5
v_call: TRBV5-4
d_call: -
clone_size: -
cdr3_nt: TGTGCCAGCAGCCGGGGACTTAATCAGCCCCAGCATTTT
cdr3_aa: CASSRGLNQPQHF

j_call: TRBJ1-2
v_call: TRBV30
d_call: -
clone_size: few
cdr3_nt: TGTGCCTGGAGTGTTTCCGACAATCTCAATGGCTACACCTTC
cdr3_aa: CAWSVSDNLNGYTF

j_call: TRBJ2-7
v_call: TRBV6-6
d_call: -
clone_size: -
cdr3_nt: TGTGCCAGCAGCTTCTGGGGGGTTATTAGCTACGAGCAGTACTTC
cdr3_aa: CASSFWGVISYEQYF

j_call: TRBJ1-5
v_call: TRBV30
d_call: -
clone_size: -
cdr3_nt: TGTGCCTGGAGCCCTACGTGGGGAGGCAAGCCCCAGCATTTT
cdr3_aa: CAWSPTWGGKPQHF

j_call: TRBJ1-2
v_call: TRBV11-2
d_call: -
clone_size: few
cdr3_nt: TGTGCCAGCAGCGAAGAGAGCTATGGCTACACCTTC
cdr3_aa: CASSEESYGYTF

j_call: TRBJ1-1
v_call: TRBV7-9
d_call: -
clone_size: -
cdr3_nt: TGTGCCAGCAGCCCGTTGAGAGCCCCCACTGAAGCTTTCTTT
cdr3_aa: CASSPLRAPTEAFF

j_call: TRBJ2-7
v_call: TRBV7-2
d_call: TRBD1
clone_size: -
cdr3_nt: TGTGCCAGCAGCTTAGCTAAACAGGGGAGCGAGCAGTACTTC
cdr3_aa: CASSLAKQGSEQYF

j_call: TRBJ2-5
v_call: TRBV5-1
d_call: -
clone_size: -
cdr3_nt: TGCGCCAGCAGCTTCGGCTGGGAGCAAGAGACCCAGTACTTC
cdr3_aa: CASSFGWEQETQYF

j_call: TRBJ1-1
v_call: TRBV25-1
d_call: -
clone_size: -
cdr3_nt: TGTGCCAGCAGTGATCTGGTTGACAGGACGGGAAACACTGAAGCTTTCTTT
cdr3_aa: CASSDLVDRTGNTEAFF